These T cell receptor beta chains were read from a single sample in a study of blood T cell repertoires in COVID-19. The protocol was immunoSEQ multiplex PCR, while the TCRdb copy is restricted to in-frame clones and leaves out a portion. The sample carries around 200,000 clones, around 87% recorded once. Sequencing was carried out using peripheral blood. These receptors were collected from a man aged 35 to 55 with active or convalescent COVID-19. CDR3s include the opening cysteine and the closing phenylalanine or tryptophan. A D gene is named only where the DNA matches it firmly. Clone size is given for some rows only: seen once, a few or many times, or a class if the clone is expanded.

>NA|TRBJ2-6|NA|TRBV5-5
CASSLGGLGANVLTF
TGTGCCAGCAGCCTGGGGGGCCTTGGGGCCAACGTCCTGACTTTC
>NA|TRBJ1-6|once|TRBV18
CASSSSGSPLHF
TGTGCCAGCTCGTCCTCAGGATCACCCCTCCACTTT
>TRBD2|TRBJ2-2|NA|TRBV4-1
CASSQDSRLAANTGELFF
TGCGCCAGCAGCCAAGATAGCAGGCTAGCGGCGAACACCGGGGAGCTGTTTTTT
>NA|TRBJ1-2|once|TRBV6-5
CASSYRGAHGYTF
TGTGCCAGCAGCTACCGCGGGGCCCATGGCTACACCTTC
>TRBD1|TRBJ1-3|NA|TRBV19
CASRRTEQGTAIYF
TGTGCCAGTAGAAGAACCGAACAGGGGACGGCCATATATTTT
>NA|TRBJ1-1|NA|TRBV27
CASRLGVGVATEAFF
TGTGCCAGCAGATTAGGGGTAGGGGTGGCCACTGAAGCTTTCTTT
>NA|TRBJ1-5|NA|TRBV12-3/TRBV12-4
CASSLGGPEPQHF
TGTGCCAGCAGTTTAGGCGGTCCGGAGCCCCAGCATTTT
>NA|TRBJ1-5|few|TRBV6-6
CASTRGDSNQPQHF
TGTGCTTCAACCCGGGGGGATAGCAATCAGCCCCAGCATTTT
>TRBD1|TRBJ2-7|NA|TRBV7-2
CASSSGQGKSYEQYF
TGTGCCAGCAGCTCAGGACAGGGAAAGTCTTACGAGCAGTACTTC
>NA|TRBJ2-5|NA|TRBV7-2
CASSLSDGLGETQYF
TGTGCCAGCAGCTTATCTGACGGACTGGGAGAGACCCAGTACTTC
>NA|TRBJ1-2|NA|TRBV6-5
CASSSVPYGYTF
TGTGCCAGCAGTTCTGTCCCCTATGGCTACACCTTC